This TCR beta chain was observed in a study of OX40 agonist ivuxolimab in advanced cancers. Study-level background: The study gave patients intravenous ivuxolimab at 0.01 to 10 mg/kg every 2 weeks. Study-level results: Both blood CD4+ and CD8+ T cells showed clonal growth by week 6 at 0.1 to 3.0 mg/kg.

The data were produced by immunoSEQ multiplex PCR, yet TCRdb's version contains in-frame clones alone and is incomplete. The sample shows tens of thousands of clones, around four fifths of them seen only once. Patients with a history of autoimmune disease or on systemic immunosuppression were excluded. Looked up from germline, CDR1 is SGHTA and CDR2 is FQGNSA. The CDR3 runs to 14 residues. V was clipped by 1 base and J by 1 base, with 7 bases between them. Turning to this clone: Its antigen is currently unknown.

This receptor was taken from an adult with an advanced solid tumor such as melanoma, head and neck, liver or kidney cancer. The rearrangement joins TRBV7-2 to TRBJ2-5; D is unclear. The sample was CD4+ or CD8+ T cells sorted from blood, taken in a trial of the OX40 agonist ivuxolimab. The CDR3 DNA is TGTGCCAGCAGCTTAGGGGCAGCCCAAGAGACCCAGTACTTC. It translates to CASSLGAAQETQYF.